These T cell receptor beta chains were read from a single sample in a study of CD8 T cells in Susac syndrome. TCRdb re-called the immunoSEQ multiplex PCR reads through MiXCR, storing one row per CDR3 protein. The sample records some 110,000 distinct CDR3 sequences, roughly 93% being singletons. The source material was CD8+ T cells from PBMCs. The receptors here all came from a human donor with multiple sclerosis. Each CDR3 is given with its conserved first and last residue. Fields, in order: clone size, V gene, J gene, D gene, CDR3 DNA, CDR3 protein. D genes are given only for firm matches. Not all rows give a size; the values are once, few, many and, for expanded clones, a class.

-,TRBV28,TRBJ1-1,TRBD1,TGTGCCAGCGGAGACAGGGGGTCAAGGAACACTGAAGCTTTCTTT,CASGDRGSRNTEAFF
-,TRBV18,TRBJ1-3,-,TGTGCCAGCTCACCAGAGGGTGAGGGGTTAACTGGAAACACCATATATTTT,CASSPEGEGLTGNTIYF
once,TRBV6-2/TRBV6-3,TRBJ1-5,-,TGTGCCAGCAGTTATGACAGAGGGAATCAGCCCCAGCATTTT,CASSYDRGNQPQHF
-,TRBV6-5,TRBJ2-1,-,TGTGCCAGCAGTTACTACGCGTCTGGGGATGAGCAGTTCTTC,CASSYYASGDEQFF
-,TRBV2,TRBJ1-5,-,TGTGCCAGCAGTGAAGCGTATCAGCCCCAGCATTTT,CASSEAYQPQHF
-,TRBV5-1,TRBJ1-5,TRBD1,TGCGCCAGCAGGAACCGGGACAGGGTCCATGGCAATCAGCCCCAGCATTTT,CASRNRDRVHGNQPQHF
-,TRBV6-4,TRBJ2-7,-,TGTGCCAGCAGTCGGTATCGAGGGTACCACGAGCAGTACTTC,CASSRYRGYHEQYF
once,TRBV15,TRBJ1-1,TRBD1,TGTGCCACCAGCTCCGAGGACAGGGTTCGAGCTTTCTTT,CATSSEDRVRAFF
-,TRBV7-2,TRBJ2-1,-,TGTGCCAGCAGCCCCCAGGGTAGAGATGAGCAGTTCTTC,CASSPQGRDEQFF
once,TRBV5-1,TRBJ1-3,-,TGCGCCAGCAGCCCGGATCTCTCTGGAAACACCATATATTTT,CASSPDLSGNTIYF
-,TRBV7-9,TRBJ1-4,-,TGTGCCAGCAGCTCCCCGGGACGGGACGAAAAACTGTTTTTT,CASSSPGRDEKLFF
-,TRBV4-1,TRBJ2-5,TRBD2,TGCGCCAGCAGCAGACTAGCGGGACGGGGAGAGACCCAGTACTTC,CASSRLAGRGETQYF
-,TRBV12-3/TRBV12-4,TRBJ2-7,TRBD2,TGTGCCAGCACTCGTAGCGGGGATAGCTCCTACGAGCAGTACTTC,CASTRSGDSSYEQYF
-,TRBV2,TRBJ2-5,-,TGTGCCAGCAGGGAACCTTTCGGTAGGCTAACCGCCCGCGCGGAGACCCAGTACTTC,CASREPFGRLTARAETQYF
once,TRBV11-3,TRBJ2-7,TRBD1,TGTGCCAGCAGCCCCGGACAGGGAAACACCTACGAGCAGTACTTC,CASSPGQGNTYEQYF
-,TRBV9,TRBJ2-1,TRBD2,TGTGCCAGCAGCGTAGGGGGGAGGGTCCCCAATGAGCAGTTCTTC,CASSVGGRVPNEQFF
-,TRBV12-3/TRBV12-4,TRBJ2-1,-,TGTGCCAGCACCGGAGTAGCCTACAATGAGCAGTTCTTC,CASTGVAYNEQFF
-,TRBV6-5,TRBJ2-4,-,TGTGCCAGCAGTTACGGGTCCAAAAACATTCAGTACTTC,CASSYGSKNIQYF
-,TRBV27,TRBJ2-7,TRBD2,TGTGCCAGCAGTTTATCGACTAGCGGCTACGAGCAGTACTTC,CASSLSTSGYEQYF
few,TRBV28,TRBJ2-5,-,TGTGCCAGCAGTTTTGTTACGACTATTTCACAAGAGACCCAGTACTTC,CASSFVTTISQETQYF
-,TRBV27,TRBJ2-6,-,TGTGCCAGCAGTTTATCTAGGGCCAACGTCCTGACTTTC,CASSLSRANVLTF
-,TRBV6-1,TRBJ2-2,-,TGTGCCAGCACGAACGTGAACACCGGGGAGCTGTTTTTT,CASTNVNTGELFF
-,TRBV11-3,TRBJ2-5,TRBD1,TGTGCCAGCAAAGGGGACAGAGAGACCCAGTACTTC,CASKGDRETQYF
-,TRBV12-3/TRBV12-4,TRBJ2-3,-,TGTGCCAGCAACCCACAAGCGGGCACAGATACGCAGTATTTT,CASNPQAGTDTQYF
once,TRBV12-5,TRBJ1-1,-,TGTGCTAGTGCGCTTGGCCGGCAGGAAGCTTTCTTT,CASALGRQEAFF
-,TRBV9,TRBJ1-1,-,TGTGCCAGCAGCGCAACAGTTTATAGGACTGAAGCTTTCTTT,CASSATVYRTEAFF
-,TRBV6-1,TRBJ2-5,-,TGTGCCAGCAGCCACCACTGGACGGAGGCCCAAGAGACCCAGTACTTC,CASSHHWTEAQETQYF
-,TRBV4-1,TRBJ1-2,-,TGCGCCAGCAGCCAAGTCGCAGGGGATGGCTACACCTTC,CASSQVAGDGYTF
-,TRBV13,TRBJ1-2,-,TGTGCCAGCAGCTTTACAGCTAGCTATGGCTACACCTTC,CASSFTASYGYTF